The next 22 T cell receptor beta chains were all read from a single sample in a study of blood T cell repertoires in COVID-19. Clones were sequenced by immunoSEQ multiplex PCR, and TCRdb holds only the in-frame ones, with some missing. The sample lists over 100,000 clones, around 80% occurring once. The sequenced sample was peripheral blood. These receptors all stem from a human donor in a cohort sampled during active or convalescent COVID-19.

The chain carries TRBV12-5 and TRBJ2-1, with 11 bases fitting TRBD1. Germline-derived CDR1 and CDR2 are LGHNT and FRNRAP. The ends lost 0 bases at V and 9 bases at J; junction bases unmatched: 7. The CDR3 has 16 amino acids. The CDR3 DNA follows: TGTGCTAGTGGTTTGGTACTAGGACAGGGGGCTTGTGAGCAGTTCTTC. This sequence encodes CASGLVLGQGACEQFF. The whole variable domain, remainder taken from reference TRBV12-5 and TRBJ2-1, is DARVTQTPRHKVTEMGQEVTMRCQPILGHNTVFWYRQTMMQGLELLAYFRNRAPLDDSGMPKDRFSAEMPDATLATLKIQPSEPRDSAVYFCASGLVLGQGACEQFFGPGTRLTVL.

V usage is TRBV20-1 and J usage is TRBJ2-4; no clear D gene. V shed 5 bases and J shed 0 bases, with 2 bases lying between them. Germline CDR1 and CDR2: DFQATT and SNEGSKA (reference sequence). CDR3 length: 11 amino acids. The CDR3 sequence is CSALAKNIQYF. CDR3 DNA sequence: TGCAGTGCTCTAGCCAAAAACATTCAGTACTTC.

The CDR3 loop is CASREPIGQGKYHTF. CDR3 DNA sequence: TGTGCCAGCAGAGAACCCATCGGACAGGGAAAATATCACACCTTC. The chain carries TRBV28 and TRBJ1-2; 8 positions match TRBD1. CDR3 length equals 15 residues. With V trimmed by 6 bases and J by 12 bases, 18 bases remained unmatched. The V gene's germline CDR1 is MDHEN and CDR2 SYDVKM.

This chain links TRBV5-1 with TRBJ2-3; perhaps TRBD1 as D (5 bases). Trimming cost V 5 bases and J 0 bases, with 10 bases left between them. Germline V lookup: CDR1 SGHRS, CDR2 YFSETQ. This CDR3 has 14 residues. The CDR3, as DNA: TGCGCCAGCAGGTTCCAGGGCAGCACAGATACGCAGTATTTT. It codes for CASRFQGSTDTQYF.

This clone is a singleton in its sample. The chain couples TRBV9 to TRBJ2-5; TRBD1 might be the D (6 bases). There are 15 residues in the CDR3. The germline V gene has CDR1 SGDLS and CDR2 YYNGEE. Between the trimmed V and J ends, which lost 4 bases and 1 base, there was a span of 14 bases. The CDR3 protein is CASSTPTGAQETQYF. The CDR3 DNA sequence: TGTGCCAGCAGCACCCCGACAGGAGCCCAAGAGACCCAGTACTTC.

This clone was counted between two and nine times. CDR3 sequence reads: CASSGRAINYEQYF. The DNA of the CDR3 is TGTGCCAGCAGTGGGAGAGCAATAAACTACGAGCAGTACTTC. The chain links TRBV2 to TRBJ2-7; the D is unclear. V was cut by 4 bases and J by 3 bases, with 13 bases left in between. The CDR3 loop spans 14 amino acids. Germline CDR1 SNHLY, CDR2 FYNNEI.

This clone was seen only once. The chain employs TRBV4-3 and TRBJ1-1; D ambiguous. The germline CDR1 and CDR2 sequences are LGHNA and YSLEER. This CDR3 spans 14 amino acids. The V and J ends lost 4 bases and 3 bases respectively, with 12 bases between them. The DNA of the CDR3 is TGCGCCAGCAGCCGTTCTCACGGGGACACTGAAGCTTTCTTT. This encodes CASSRSHGDTEAFF.

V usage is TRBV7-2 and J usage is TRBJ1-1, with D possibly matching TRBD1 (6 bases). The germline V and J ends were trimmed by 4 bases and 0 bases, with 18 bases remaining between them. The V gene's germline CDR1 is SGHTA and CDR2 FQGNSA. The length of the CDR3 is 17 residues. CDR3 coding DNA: TGTGCCAGCAGCTCAGCCACAGGGCAACTCCTGAACACTGAAGCTTTCTTT. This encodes CASSSATGQLLNTEAFF.

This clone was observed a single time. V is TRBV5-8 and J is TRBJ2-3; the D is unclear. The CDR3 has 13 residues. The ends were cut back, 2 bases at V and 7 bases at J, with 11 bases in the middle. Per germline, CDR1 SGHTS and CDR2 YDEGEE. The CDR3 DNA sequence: TGTGCCAGCAGCTTTCTCCGACTTAATACGCAGTATTTT. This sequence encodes CASSFLRLNTQYF.

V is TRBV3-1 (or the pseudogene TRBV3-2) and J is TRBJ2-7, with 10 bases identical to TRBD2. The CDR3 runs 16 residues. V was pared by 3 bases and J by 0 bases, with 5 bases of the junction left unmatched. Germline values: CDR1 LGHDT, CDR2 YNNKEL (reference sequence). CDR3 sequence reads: CASSHDSGGRSYEQYF. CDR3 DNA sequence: TGTGCCAGCAGCCATGATAGCGGGGGGCGCTCCTACGAGCAGTACTTC.

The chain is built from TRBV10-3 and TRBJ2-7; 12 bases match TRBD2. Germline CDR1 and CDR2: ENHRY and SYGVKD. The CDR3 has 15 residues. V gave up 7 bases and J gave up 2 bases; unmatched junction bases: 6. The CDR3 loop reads CAIKALAGGPYEQYF. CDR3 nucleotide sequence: TGTGCCATCAAGGCGCTAGCGGGGGGGCCCTACGAGCAGTACTTC.

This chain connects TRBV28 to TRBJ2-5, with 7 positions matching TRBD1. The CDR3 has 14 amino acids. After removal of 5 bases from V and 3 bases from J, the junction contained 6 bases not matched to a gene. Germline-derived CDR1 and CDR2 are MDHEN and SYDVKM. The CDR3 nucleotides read TGTGCCAGCAGTACCACAGGGGACGAAGAGACCCAGTACTTC. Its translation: CASSTTGDEETQYF.

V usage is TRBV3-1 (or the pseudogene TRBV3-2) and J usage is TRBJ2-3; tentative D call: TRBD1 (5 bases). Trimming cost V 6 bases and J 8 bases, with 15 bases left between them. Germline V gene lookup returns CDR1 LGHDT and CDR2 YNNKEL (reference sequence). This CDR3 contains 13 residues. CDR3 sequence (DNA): TGTGCCAGCAGACAATTAAACCAGGGTACGCAGTATTTT. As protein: CASRQLNQGTQYF.

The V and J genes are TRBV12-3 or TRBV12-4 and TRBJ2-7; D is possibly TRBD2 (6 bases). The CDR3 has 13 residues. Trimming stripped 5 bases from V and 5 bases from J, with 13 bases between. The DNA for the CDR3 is TGTGCCAGCAGTATTCGTGGGAGGAACGAGCAGTACTTC. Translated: CASSIRGRNEQYF.

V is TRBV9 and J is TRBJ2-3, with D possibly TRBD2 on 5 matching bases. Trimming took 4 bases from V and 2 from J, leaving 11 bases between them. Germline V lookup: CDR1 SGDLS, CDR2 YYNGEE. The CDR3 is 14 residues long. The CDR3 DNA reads TGTGCCAGCAGCCCTACGGGGTCCACAGATACGCAGTATTTT. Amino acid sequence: CASSPTGSTDTQYF.

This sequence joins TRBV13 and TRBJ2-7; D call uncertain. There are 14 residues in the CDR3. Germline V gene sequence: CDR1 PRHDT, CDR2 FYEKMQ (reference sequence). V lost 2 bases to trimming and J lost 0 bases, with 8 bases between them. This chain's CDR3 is CASSLYFPSYEQYF. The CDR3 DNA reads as TGTGCCAGCAGCTTATACTTCCCCTCCTACGAGCAGTACTTC.

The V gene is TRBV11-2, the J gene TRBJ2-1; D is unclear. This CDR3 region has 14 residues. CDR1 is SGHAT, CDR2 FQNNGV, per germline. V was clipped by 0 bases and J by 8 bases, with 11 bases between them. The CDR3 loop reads CASSLERSVHEQFF. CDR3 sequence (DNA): TGTGCCAGCAGCTTAGAGCGGAGCGTCCATGAGCAGTTCTTC.

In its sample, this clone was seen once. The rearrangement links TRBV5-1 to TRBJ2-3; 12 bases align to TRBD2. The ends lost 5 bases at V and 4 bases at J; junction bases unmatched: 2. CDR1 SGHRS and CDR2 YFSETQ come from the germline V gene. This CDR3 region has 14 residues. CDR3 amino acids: CASRLAGGSDTQYF. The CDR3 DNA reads TGCGCCAGCAGGCTAGCGGGAGGGTCAGATACGCAGTATTTT.

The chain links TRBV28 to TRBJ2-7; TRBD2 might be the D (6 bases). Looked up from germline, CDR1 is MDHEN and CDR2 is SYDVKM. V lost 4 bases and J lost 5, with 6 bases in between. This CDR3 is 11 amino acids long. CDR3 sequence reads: CASSWGDEQYF. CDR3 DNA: TGTGCCAGCAGTTGGGGGGACGAGCAGTACTTC. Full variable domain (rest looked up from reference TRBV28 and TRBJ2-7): DVKVTQSSRYLVKRTGEKVFLECVQDMDHENMFWYRQDPGLGLRLIYFSYDVKMKEKGDIPEGYSVSREKKERFSLILESASTNQTSMYLCASSWGDEQYFGPGTRLTVT.

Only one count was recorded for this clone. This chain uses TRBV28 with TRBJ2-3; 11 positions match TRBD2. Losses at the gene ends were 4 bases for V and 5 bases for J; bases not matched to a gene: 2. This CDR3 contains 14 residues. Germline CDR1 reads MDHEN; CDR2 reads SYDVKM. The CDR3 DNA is TGTGCCAGCAGTTACGGACTAGCGGGAGATACGCAGTATTTT. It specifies CASSYGLAGDTQYF.

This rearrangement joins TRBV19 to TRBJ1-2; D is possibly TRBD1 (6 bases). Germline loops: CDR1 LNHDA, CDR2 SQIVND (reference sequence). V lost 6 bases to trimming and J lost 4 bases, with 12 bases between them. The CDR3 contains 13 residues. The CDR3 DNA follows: TGTGCCAGTAGCGGAACAGGGACCTATGGCTACACCTTC. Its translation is CASSGTGTYGYTF.

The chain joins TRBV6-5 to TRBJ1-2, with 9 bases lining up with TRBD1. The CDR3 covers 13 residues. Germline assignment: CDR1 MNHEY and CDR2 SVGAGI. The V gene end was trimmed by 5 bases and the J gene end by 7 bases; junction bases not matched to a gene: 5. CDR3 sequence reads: CASSIGTGFGYTF. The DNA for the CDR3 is TGTGCCAGCAGTATAGGGACAGGGTTTGGCTACACCTTC.